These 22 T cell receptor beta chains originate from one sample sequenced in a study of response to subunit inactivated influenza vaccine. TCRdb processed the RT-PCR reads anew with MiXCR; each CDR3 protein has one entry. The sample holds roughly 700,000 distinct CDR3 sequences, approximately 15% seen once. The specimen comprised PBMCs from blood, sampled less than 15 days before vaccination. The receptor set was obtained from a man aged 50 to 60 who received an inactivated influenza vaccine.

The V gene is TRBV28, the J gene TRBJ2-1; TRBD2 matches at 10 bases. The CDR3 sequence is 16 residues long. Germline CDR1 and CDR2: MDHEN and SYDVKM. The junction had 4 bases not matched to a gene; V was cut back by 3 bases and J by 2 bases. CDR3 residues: CASSLTSGPPYNEQFF. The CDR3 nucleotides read TGTGCCAGCAGTTTGACTAGCGGGCCCCCCTACAATGAGCAGTTCTTC.

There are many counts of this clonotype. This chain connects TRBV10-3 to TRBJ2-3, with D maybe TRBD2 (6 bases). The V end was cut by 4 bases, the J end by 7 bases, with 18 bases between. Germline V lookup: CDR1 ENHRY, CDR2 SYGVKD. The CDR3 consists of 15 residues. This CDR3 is CAISGLEQGGYTQYF. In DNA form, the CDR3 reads TGTGCCATCAGTGGACTAGAGCAAGGCGGGTATACGCAGTATTTT.

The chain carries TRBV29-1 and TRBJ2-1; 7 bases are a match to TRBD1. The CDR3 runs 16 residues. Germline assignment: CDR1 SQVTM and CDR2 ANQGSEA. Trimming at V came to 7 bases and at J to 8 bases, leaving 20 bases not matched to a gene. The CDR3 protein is CSAAAPGQWDDYEQFF. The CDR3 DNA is TGCAGCGCCGCGGCTCCGGGACAGTGGGACGATTATGAGCAGTTCTTC.

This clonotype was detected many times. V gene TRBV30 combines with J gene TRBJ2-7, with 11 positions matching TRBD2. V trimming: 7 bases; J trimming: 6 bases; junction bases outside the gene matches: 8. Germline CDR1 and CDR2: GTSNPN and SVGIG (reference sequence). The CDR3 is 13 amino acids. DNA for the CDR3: TGTGCCTTCGGAGGACTAGCGGGTGTCGAGCAGTACTTC. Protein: CAFGGLAGVEQYF.

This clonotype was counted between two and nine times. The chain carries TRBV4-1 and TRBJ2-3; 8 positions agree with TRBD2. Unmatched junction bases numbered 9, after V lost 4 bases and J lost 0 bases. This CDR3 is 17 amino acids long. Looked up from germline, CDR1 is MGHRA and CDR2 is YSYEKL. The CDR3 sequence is CASSLRGSGDSTDTQYF. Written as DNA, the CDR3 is TGCGCCAGCAGCCTCCGGGGTAGCGGGGATAGCACAGATACGCAGTATTTT.

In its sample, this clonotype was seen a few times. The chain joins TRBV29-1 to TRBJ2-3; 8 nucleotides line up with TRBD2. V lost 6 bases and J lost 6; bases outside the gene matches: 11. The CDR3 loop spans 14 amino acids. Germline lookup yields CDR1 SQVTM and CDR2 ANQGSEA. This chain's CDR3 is CSVGAGVRSDTQYF. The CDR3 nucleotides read TGCAGCGTCGGAGCGGGAGTAAGGTCCGATACGCAGTATTTT.

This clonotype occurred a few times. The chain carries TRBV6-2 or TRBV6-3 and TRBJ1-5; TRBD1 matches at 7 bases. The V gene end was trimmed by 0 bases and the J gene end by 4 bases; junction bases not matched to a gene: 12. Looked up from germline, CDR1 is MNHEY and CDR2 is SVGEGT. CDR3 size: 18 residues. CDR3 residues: CASSYSFPRTGHNQPQHF. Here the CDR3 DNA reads TGTGCCAGCAGTTACTCTTTCCCTCGGACAGGCCATAATCAGCCCCAGCATTTT.

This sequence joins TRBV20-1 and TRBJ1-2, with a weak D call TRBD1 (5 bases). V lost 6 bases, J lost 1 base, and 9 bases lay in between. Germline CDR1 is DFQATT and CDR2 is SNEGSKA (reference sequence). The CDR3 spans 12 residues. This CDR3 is CSAMTDNYGYTF. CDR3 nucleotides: TGCAGTGCCATGACAGATAACTATGGCTACACCTTC.

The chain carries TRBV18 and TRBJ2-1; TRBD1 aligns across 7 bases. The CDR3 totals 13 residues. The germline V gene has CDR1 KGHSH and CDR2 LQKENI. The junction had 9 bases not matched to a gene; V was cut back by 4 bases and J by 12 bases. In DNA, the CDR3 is TGTGCCAGCTCACAAGGGACAGCCCCTGGGCAGTTCTTC. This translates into CASSQGTAPGQFF.

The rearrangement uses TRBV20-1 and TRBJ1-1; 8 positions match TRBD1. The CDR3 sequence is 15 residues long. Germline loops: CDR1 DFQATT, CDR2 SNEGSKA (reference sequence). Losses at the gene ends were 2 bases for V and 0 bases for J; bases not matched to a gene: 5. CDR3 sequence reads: CSARKYRGMNTEAFF. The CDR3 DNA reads TGCAGTGCTAGAAAATACAGGGGGATGAACACTGAAGCTTTCTTT.

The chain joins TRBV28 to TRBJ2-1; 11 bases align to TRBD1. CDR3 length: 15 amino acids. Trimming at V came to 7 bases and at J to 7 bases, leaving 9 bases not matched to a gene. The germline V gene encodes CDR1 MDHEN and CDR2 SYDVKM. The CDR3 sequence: CASTPGDRGTNEQFF. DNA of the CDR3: TGTGCCAGCACCCCAGGGGACAGGGGGACGAATGAGCAGTTCTTC.

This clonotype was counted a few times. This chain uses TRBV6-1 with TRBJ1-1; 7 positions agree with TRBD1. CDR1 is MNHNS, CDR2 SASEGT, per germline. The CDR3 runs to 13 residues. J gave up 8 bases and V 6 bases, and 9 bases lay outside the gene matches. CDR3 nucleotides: TGTGCCAGCAGAGACAGGGCTTTGGGAGAAGCTTTCTTT. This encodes CASRDRALGEAFF.

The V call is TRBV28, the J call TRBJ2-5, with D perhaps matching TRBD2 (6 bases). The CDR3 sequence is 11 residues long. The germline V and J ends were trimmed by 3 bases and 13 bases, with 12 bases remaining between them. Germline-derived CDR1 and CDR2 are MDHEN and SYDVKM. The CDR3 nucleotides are TGTGCCAGCAGTTTTTTCGGGACTCGGTACTTC. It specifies CASSFFGTRYF.

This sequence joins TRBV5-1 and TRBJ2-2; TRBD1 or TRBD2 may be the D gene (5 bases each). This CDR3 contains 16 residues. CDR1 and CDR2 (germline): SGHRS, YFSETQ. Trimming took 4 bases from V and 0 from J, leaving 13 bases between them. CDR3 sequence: CASSGSGTANTGELFF. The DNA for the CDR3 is TGCGCCAGCAGCGGATCCGGGACGGCGAACACCGGGGAGCTGTTTTTT. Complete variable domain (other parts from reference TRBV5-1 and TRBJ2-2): KAGVTQTPRYLIKTRGQQVTLSCSPISGHRSVSWYQQTPGQGLQFLFEYFSETQRNKGNFPGRFSGRQFSNSRSEMNVSTLELGDSALYLCASSGSGTANTGELFFGEGSRLTVL.

This chain's CDR3 is CSVVGQGRWETQYF. The CDR3 DNA follows: TGCAGCGTTGTCGGACAGGGGCGGTGGGAGACCCAGTACTTC. The chain recombines TRBV29-1 with TRBJ2-5; 9 bases map to TRBD1. This CDR3 is 14 amino acids long. The trim removed 4 bases at V and 5 bases at J, leaving 8 bases unmatched. Germline CDR1 and CDR2: SQVTM and ANQGSEA.

CDR3: CASRRTGAGETQYF. The CDR3, as DNA: TGTGCCAGCAGGAGGACAGGGGCTGGGGAGACCCAGTACTTC. The chain recombines TRBV6-1 with TRBJ2-5, with TRBD1 matching over 9 bases. CDR1 is MNHNS, CDR2 SASEGT, per germline. The CDR3 has 14 amino acids. Trimming took 6 bases from V and 5 from J; bases not matched to a gene: 7.

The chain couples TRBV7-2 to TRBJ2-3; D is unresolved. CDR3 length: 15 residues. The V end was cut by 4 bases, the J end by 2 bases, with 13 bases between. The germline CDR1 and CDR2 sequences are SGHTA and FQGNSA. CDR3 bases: TGTGCCAGCAGCTCGGCCGGATGGCTCACAGATACGCAGTATTTT. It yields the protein CASSSAGWLTDTQYF.

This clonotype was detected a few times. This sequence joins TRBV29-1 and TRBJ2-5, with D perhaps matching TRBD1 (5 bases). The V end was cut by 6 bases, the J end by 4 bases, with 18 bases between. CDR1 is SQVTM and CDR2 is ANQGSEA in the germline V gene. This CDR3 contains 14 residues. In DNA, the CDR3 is TGCAGCGTCGACTTCCCAGGGAAGGGAGAGACCCAGTACTTC. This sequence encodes CSVDFPGKGETQYF.

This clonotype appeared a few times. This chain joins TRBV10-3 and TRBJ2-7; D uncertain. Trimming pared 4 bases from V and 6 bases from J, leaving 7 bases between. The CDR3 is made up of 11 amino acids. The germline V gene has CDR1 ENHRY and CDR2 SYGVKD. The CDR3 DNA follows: TGTGCCATCAGTGGGGGTGTCGAGCAGTACTTC. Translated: CAISGGVEQYF.

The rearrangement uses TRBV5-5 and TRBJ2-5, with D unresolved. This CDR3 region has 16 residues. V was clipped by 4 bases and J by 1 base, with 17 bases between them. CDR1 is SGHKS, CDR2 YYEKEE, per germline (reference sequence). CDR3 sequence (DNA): TGTGCCAGCAGCACAACCCGGTGGGCCTCCCAAGAGACCCAGTACTTC. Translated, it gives CASSTTRWASQETQYF.

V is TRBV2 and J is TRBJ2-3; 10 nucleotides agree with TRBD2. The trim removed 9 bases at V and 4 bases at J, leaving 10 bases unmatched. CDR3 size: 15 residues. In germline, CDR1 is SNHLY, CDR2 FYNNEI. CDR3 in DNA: TGTGCCAGTCGGAGAGACAGCGGGGGGGCAGATACGCAGTATTTT. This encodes CASRRDSGGADTQYF.

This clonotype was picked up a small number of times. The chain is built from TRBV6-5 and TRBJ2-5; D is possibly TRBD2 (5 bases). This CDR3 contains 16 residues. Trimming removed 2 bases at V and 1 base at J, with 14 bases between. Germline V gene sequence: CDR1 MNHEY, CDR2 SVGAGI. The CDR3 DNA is TGTGCCAGCAGTTACGGTGGGCCCCGGGGCCAAGAGACCCAGTACTTC. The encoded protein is CASSYGGPRGQETQYF.